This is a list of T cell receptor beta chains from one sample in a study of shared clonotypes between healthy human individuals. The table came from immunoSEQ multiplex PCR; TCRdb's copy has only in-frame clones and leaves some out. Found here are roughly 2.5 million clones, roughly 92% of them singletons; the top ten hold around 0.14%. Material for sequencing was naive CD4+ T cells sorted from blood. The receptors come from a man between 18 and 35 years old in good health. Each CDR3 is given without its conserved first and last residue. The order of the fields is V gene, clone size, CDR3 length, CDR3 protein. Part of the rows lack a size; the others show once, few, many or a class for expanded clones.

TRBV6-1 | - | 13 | ASSGPLTYNSPLH
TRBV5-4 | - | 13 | ASSRGQESSYEQY
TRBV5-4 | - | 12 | ASSLDIYTGELF
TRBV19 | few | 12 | ASSLRTANTEAF
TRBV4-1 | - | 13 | ASSQVSGDTGELF
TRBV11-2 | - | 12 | ASSLDTGLYGYT
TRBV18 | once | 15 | ASSLPLLVSGANVLT
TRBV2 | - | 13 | ASSTGGGRNQPQH
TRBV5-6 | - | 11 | ASSLAWGPPQY
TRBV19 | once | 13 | ASRPQLGLASEQF
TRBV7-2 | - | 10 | ASSLDTKEQY
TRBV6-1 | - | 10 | ASNRSGNTIY
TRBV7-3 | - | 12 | ASSNSGSYNEQF
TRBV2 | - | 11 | ASSRDRYQPQH
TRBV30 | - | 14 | AWRAASGRTTDTQY
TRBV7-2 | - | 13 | ASSLVASGGDTQY
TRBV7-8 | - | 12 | ASSAPGANTEAF
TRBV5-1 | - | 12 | ASSLGSVSDEQF
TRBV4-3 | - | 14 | ASSQGLWGPNEKLF
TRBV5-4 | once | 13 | ASSLAGVGIGEQF
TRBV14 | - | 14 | ASSQAMPGTYNEQF
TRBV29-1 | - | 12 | SVGKGQTQETQY
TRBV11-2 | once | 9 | ASRDRDIQY
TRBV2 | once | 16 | ASRFGTSGRSNTGELF
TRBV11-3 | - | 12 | ASSLEVGAETQY
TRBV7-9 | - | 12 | ASSLAGTGPEQY
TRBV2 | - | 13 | ASSGDLGSYNEQF
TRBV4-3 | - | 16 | ASSQGRGDSLSYNEQF
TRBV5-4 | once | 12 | ASSQFSVTDTQY
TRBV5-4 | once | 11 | ASSRGSSGELF
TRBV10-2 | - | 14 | ASSLDHQTGSSPLH
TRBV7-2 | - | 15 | ASSPPGLAGGTDTQY
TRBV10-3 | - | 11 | AISLREGYEQY
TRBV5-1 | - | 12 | ASSTGTGNTEAF
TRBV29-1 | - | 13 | SVLAGGTNTGELF
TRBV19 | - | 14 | ASSILATRDTGELF
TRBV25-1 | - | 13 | ASSEWDSATDTQY
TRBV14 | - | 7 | ASSRPLH
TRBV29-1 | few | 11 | SVDAGNTGELF
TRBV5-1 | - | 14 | ASSSGQGRDKNIQY
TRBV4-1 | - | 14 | ASSQVERGVQETQY
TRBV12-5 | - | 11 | ASGLGVNTEAF
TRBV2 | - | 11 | ASRESSGNTIY
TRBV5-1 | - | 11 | ASSLRDRGGYT